A single sample gave rise to the 6 T cell receptor beta chains below, sequenced in a study of blood T cell repertoires in COVID-19. The repertoire was sequenced with immunoSEQ multiplex PCR; TCRdb's copy has only in-frame clones and lacks some. Seen here are 330,000 or so clones, more than 90% observed once, and the top ten hold approximately 18%. The sample comprised PBMCs or T cells enriched from blood (not recorded which). The source of these receptors is a woman aged 25 to 39 who had recovered from COVID-19.

This chain links TRBV3-1 (or the pseudogene TRBV3-2) with TRBJ1-4, with 7 bases identical to TRBD1. The CDR3 covers 17 residues. Germline V CDR1 and CDR2: LGHDT, YNNKEL (reference sequence). The junction had 7 bases not matched to a gene; V was cut back by 0 bases and J by 3 bases. Written as DNA, the CDR3 is TGTGCCAGCAGCCAAGATCGTTCGAGGGGGCCTAATGAAAAACTGTTTTTT. This sequence encodes CASSQDRSRGPNEKLFF.

The chain combines TRBV5-6 with TRBJ1-3; D is uncertain. The CDR3 contains 13 residues. The germline V gene encodes CDR1 SGHDT and CDR2 YYEEEE. V was clipped by 0 bases and J by 5 bases, with 6 bases between them. The DNA for the CDR3 is TGTGCCAGCAGCTTGGACTTCAGAAACACCATATATTTT. Its protein product is CASSLDFRNTIYF.

The V and J genes are TRBV29-1 and TRBJ2-7; perhaps TRBD1 as D (5 bases). With 7 bases removed from V and 6 bases from J, the gap between germline ends came to 13 bases. Looked up from germline, CDR1 is SQVTM and CDR2 is ANQGSEA. The CDR3 is 11 amino acids. The CDR3 reads CSGTQGSEQYF. The DNA for the CDR3 is TGCAGCGGGACGCAGGGTTCCGAGCAGTACTTC.

In its sample, this clone was seen a few times. The J gene is TRBJ2-6, the V gene TRBV7-2; D not resolved. Germline CDR1 and CDR2: SGHTA and FQGNSA. V shed 5 bases and J shed 0 bases, with 8 bases lying between them. CDR3 length equals 15 residues. In DNA form, the CDR3 reads TGTGCCAGCAGCACACACAGCTCTGGGGCCAACGTCCTGACTTTC. Its translation: CASSTHSSGANVLTF.

The CDR3 bases are TGTGCCAGCAGCTCTGAGAATTCACCCCTCCACTTT. Its translation is CASSSENSPLHF. This chain links TRBV7-9 with TRBJ1-6; no clear D gene. CDR3 size: 12 residues. Germline V CDR1 and CDR2: SEHNR, FQNEAQ (reference sequence). Trimming removed 4 bases at V and 7 bases at J, with 5 bases between.

The rearrangement joins TRBV10-3 to TRBJ2-1; 7 positions match TRBD2. J lost 2 bases, V lost 6 bases, and 10 bases had no gene match. The CDR3 extends over 16 amino acids. CDR1 and CDR2 (germline): ENHRY, SYGVKD. CDR3 protein: CAIRDILATAYNEQFF. The CDR3 DNA reads TGTGCCATCAGGGATATACTAGCGACGGCCTACAATGAGCAGTTCTTC.